This T cell receptor (beta chain) is drawn from a study of control samples from healthy donors and cancer patients. Assay used: immunoSEQ multiplex PCR; TCRdb lists only in-frame clones, some missing. The repertoire has some 22,000 clones, more than 80% of them found once; the top ten carry roughly 40%. The CDR3 runs to 11 residues. Trimming removed 5 bases from V and 11 bases from J, with 10 bases in between. Germline V gene lookup returns CDR1 SGHAT and CDR2 FQNNGV. Material for sequencing was PBMCs. The chain uses TRBV11-2 and TRBJ2-1; unclear D gene. The sequence came from a man between 60 and 75 years old with head and neck cancer. The CDR3, as DNA: TGTGCCAGCAGCCTCTCTAGGAAGCAGTTCTTC. It yields the protein CASSLSRKQFF.